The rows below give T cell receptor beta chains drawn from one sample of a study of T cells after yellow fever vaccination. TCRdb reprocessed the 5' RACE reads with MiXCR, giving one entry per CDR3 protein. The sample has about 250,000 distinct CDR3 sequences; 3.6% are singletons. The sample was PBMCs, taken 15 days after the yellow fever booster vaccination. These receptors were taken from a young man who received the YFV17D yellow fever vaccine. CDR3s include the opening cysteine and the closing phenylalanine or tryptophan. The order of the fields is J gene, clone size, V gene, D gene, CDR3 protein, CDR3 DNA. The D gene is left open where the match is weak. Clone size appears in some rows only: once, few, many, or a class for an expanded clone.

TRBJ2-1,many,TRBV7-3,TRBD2,CASSVSGDHYSSYNEQFF,TGTGCCAGCAGTGTAAGCGGGGATCACTATAGCTCCTACAATGAGCAGTTCTTC
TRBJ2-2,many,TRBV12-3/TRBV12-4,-,CASSLQDVTGELFF,TGTGCCAGCAGTTTGCAGGATGTCACCGGGGAGCTGTTTTTT
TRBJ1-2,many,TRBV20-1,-,CSASGDGPGGYTF,TGCAGTGCTAGTGGTGATGGGCCGGGCGGCTACACCTTC
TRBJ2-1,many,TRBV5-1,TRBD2,CASSLGAGAYNEQFF,TGCGCCAGCAGCTTGGGGGCGGGGGCCTACAATGAGCAGTTCTTC
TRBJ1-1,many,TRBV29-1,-,CSVERRQNTEAFF,TGCAGCGTTGAACGGAGGCAGAACACTGAAGCTTTCTTT
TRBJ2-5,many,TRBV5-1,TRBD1,CASSMGDREETQYF,TGCGCCAGCAGCATGGGGGACAGGGAAGAGACCCAGTACTTC
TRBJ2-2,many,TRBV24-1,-,CATSDTRADTGELFF,TGTGCCACCAGTGATACCCGGGCCGACACCGGGGAGCTGTTTTTT
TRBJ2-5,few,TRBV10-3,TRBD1,CAIALGQGAWGETQYF,TGTGCCATCGCCCTGGGACAGGGGGCATGGGGAGAGACCCAGTACTTC
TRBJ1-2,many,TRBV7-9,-,CASSLAPWTGNYGYTF,TGTGCCAGCAGCTTAGCACCTTGGACGGGAAACTATGGCTACACCTTC
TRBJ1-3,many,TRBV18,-,CASSPTGGHGFPIYF,TGTGCCAGCTCTCCGACCGGAGGCCACGGTTTTCCCATATATTTT
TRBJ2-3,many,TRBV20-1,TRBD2,CSVPRGGLGDTQYF,TGCAGTGTGCCGCGGGGGGGTCTGGGAGATACGCAGTATTTT
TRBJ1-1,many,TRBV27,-,CASRSEMNTEAFF,TGTGCCAGCAGATCTGAGATGAACACTGAAGCTTTCTTT
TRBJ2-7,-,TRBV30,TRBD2,CAWSGGGYEQYF,TGTGCCTGGAGTGGGGGGGGGTACGAGCAGTACTTC
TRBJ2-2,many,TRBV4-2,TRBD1,CASSRGAGQGNTGELFF,TGTGCCAGCAGCCGGGGGGCTGGACAGGGGAACACCGGGGAGCTGTTTTTT
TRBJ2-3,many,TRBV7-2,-,CASSSLAPDTQYF,TGTGCCAGCAGCTCGTTAGCCCCAGATACGCAGTATTTT
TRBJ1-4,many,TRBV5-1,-,CASSPQQPHEKLFF,TGCGCCAGCAGCCCCCAACAGCCCCATGAAAAACTGTTTTTT
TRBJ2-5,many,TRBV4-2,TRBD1,CASSGDRGRQETQYF,TGTGCCAGCAGCGGAGACAGGGGACGACAAGAGACCCAGTACTTC
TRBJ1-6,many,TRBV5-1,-,CASSLVSYNSPLHF,TGCGCCAGCAGCTTGGTATCCTATAATTCACCCCTCCACTTT
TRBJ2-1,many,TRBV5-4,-,CASSFGPGVNEQFF,TGTGCCAGCAGCTTCGGCCCAGGGGTCAATGAGCAGTTCTTC
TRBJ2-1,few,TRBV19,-,CASSIIDDYNEQFF,TGTGCCAGTAGTATAATAGACGACTACAATGAGCAGTTCTTC
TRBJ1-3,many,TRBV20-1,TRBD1,CSARDRTGTSGNTIYF,TGCAGTGCTAGAGACCGGACAGGGACTTCTGGAAACACCATATATTTT
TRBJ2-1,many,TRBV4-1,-,CASSQGNARGLTYNEQFF,TGCGCCAGCAGCCAAGGGAACGCGCGGGGTCTCACCTACAATGAGCAGTTCTTC
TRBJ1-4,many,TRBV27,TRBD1,CASRLQGTNEKLFF,TGTGCCAGCAGACTACAGGGGACGAATGAAAAACTGTTTTTT
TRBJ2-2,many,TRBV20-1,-,CSASVQGPDTGELFF,TGCAGTGCTAGTGTTCAGGGGCCTGACACCGGGGAGCTGTTTTTT
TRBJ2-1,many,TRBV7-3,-,CASSSGEGEQFF,TGTGCCAGCAGCTCAGGGGAAGGTGAGCAGTTCTTC
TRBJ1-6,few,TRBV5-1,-,CASSLDGENNSPLHF,TGCGCCAGCAGCTTGGACGGGGAGAACAATTCACCCCTCCACTTT
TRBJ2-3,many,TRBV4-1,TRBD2,CASSRAGGGPPPDTQYF,TGCGCCAGCAGCCGGGCTGGCGGGGGGCCCCCCCCAGATACGCAGTATTTT
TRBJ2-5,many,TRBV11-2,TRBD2,CASSREAPKTQYF,TGTGCCAGCAGCCGGGAGGCCCCGAAGACCCAGTACTTC
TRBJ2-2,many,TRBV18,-,CASSPADTGELFF,TGTGCCAGCTCACCAGCGGACACCGGGGAGCTGTTTTTT
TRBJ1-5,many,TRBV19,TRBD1,CASSSLQGANNQPQHF,TGTGCCAGTAGTTCTCTACAGGGGGCAAACAATCAGCCCCAGCATTTT
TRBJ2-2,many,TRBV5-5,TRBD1,CASRQGAGGELFF,TGTGCCAGCAGACAGGGGGCAGGCGGGGAGCTGTTTTTT
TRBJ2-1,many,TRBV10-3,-,CAISESYEQFF,TGTGCCATCAGTGAGTCTTATGAGCAGTTCTTC
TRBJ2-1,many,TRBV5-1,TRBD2,CASSIGLAGDSTYNEQFF,TGCGCCAGCAGCATAGGACTAGCGGGGGACTCAACCTACAATGAGCAGTTCTTC
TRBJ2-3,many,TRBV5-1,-,CASSLYMTDTQYF,TGCGCCAGCAGCTTGTACATGACAGATACGCAGTATTTT
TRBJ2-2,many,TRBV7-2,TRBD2,CASSLTTSGGFGELFF,TGTGCCAGCAGCCTGACGACTAGCGGGGGGTTCGGGGAGCTGTTTTTT
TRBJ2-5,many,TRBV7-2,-,CASSLARGQETQYF,TGTGCCAGCAGCTTAGCGCGGGGGCAGGAGACCCAGTACTTC
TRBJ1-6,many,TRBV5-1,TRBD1,CASSLADRVGNSPLHF,TGCGCCAGCAGCTTGGCGGACAGGGTGGGTAATTCACCCCTCCACTTT
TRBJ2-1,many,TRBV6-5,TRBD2,CASSYSGAYNEQFF,TGTGCCAGCAGTTATAGCGGGGCCTACAATGAGCAGTTCTTC
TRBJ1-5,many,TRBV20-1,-,CSANPLSDNQPQHF,TGCAGTGCTAACCCCTTGTCTGACAATCAGCCCCAGCATTTT
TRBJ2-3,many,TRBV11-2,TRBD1,CASSWGRDRITDTQYF,TGTGCCAGCAGCTGGGGACGGGACAGAATCACAGATACGCAGTATTTT
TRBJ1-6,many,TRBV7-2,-,CASSLAGGGPLHF,TGTGCCAGCAGCTTAGCGGGCGGGGGACCCCTCCACTTT
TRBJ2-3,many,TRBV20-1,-,CRAKGRGTDTQYF,TGCAGAGCTAAAGGGCGCGGCACAGATACGCAGTATTTT
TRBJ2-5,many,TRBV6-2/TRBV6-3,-,CASSYPSETQYF,TGTGCCAGCAGTTATCCTTCGGAGACCCAGTACTTC